Below are 27 T cell receptor beta chains sequenced from a single sample in a study of cytomegalovirus exposure and HLA in healthy donors. Researchers ran the PCR with 60 Vbeta and 13 Jbeta primers. Clones were sequenced by immunoSEQ multiplex PCR, and TCRdb holds only the in-frame ones, with some missing. Here the sample spans roughly 100,000 clones, 60% to 80% being singletons. The sample comprised PBMCs. The receptors were sampled from a man between 50 and 59 years old in good health and CMV-seropositive.

J is TRBJ2-2 and V is TRBV18; D gene uncertain. V lost 2 bases and J 1 base, leaving 8 bases between the germline ends. The CDR3 covers 15 residues. The germline V gene encodes CDR1 KGHSH and CDR2 LQKENI. CDR3 sequence reads: CASSPSQLNTGELFF. CDR3 DNA: TGTGCCAGCTCACCAAGCCAACTGAACACCGGGGAGCTGTTTTTT.

This clone was counted a single time. The J gene is TRBJ1-4, the V gene TRBV28; 7 bases fit TRBD1. The CDR3 length is 13 residues. CDR1 is MDHEN, CDR2 SYDVKM, per germline. J gave up 6 bases and V 6 bases, and 4 bases lay outside the gene matches. This chain's CDR3 is CASRTGLYEKLFF. In DNA, the CDR3 is TGTGCCAGCAGGACAGGGTTATATGAAAAACTGTTTTTT. Supplemented by reference TRBV28 and TRBJ1-4, the full variable domain reads DVKVTQSSRYLVKRTGEKVFLECVQDMDHENMFWYRQDPGLGLRLIYFSYDVKMKEKGDIPEGYSVSREKKERFSLILESASTNQTSMYLCASRTGLYEKLFFGSGTQLSVL.

This chain uses TRBV19 with TRBJ1-1; TRBD1 aligns across 8 bases. After removal of 7 bases from V and 1 base from J, the junction contained 11 bases not matched to a gene. Germline assignment: CDR1 LNHDA and CDR2 SQIVND (reference sequence). This CDR3 has 16 amino acids. The CDR3 spells CASTGGRGLGNTEAFF. The CDR3 DNA is TGTGCCAGTACGGGGGGCAGGGGGCTAGGGAACACTGAAGCTTTCTTT. Together with reference TRBV19 and TRBJ1-1, the CDR3 gives the full variable domain: DGGITQSPKYLFRKEGQNVTLSCEQNLNHDAMYWYRQDPGQGLRLIYYSQIVNDFQKGDIAEGYSVSREKKESFPLTVTSAQKNPTAFYLCASTGGRGLGNTEAFFGQGTRLTVV.

The genes are TRBV19 and TRBJ2-1; TRBD2 matches at 11 bases. This CDR3 region has 15 residues. Germline CDR1 and CDR2: LNHDA and SQIVND (reference sequence). The V and J ends lost 5 bases and 7 bases, in that order; junction bases with no gene match: 7. Here the CDR3 reads CASSYSWTSGNEQFF. As DNA, the CDR3 is TGTGCCAGTAGTTATTCTTGGACTAGCGGGAATGAGCAGTTCTTC.

The chain combines TRBV27 with TRBJ2-1, with TRBD2 matching over 9 bases. V shed 5 bases, J shed 11 bases, and the junction held 10 bases outside the gene matches. The CDR3 contains 14 residues. Germline V CDR1 and CDR2: MNHEY, SMNVEV (reference sequence). The CDR3 nucleotides read TGTGCCAGCAGTCCCTTCTATGGGACTAGCAAGCAGTTCTTC. Its protein product is CASSPFYGTSKQFF.

This chain joins TRBV6-6 and TRBJ1-1, with unresolved D. The V and J ends lost 0 bases and 3 bases respectively, with 11 bases between them. Germline V gene lookup returns CDR1 MNHNY and CDR2 SVGAGI (reference sequence). CDR3 length: 15 residues. The CDR3 region is CASSYSEGTYTEAFF. The CDR3 DNA follows: TGTGCCAGCAGTTACTCCGAGGGTACGTACACTGAAGCTTTCTTT.

This clone occurred a few times. The chain combines TRBV2 with TRBJ1-6, with 12 bases fitting TRBD1. The germline V gene has CDR1 SNHLY and CDR2 FYNNEI. The CDR3 is 15 amino acids. V gave up 4 bases and J gave up 13 bases; unmatched junction bases: 8. The chain's CDR3 is CASSGGQGATSPLHF. The DNA of the CDR3 is TGTGCCAGCAGTGGGGGACAGGGGGCGACTTCCCCCCTCCACTTT.

The J gene is TRBJ2-7, the V gene TRBV2; 8 positions agree with TRBD1. This CDR3 contains 13 residues. With 5 bases clipped from V and 3 bases from J, the junction kept 3 bases outside the gene matches. Germline V gene sequence: CDR1 SNHLY, CDR2 FYNNEI. The CDR3 coding sequence is TGTGCCAGCAGTTCGACAGGGGACTACGAGCAGTACTTC. Translating it yields CASSSTGDYEQYF.

The genes are TRBV5-5 and TRBJ1-2; D is possibly TRBD1 (5 bases). CDR1 and CDR2 (germline): SGHKS, YYEKEE (reference sequence). This CDR3 spans 14 amino acids. The ends were cut back, 3 bases at V and 5 bases at J, with 14 bases in the middle. CDR3 residues: CASSSDPGGYGYTF. As DNA, the CDR3 is TGTGCCAGCAGCTCAGACCCGGGGGGTTATGGCTACACCTTC.

The chain joins TRBV5-1 to TRBJ2-1; 9 bases fit TRBD1. V lost 3 bases to trimming and J lost 5 bases; unmatched junction nucleotides: 6. The germline V gene has CDR1 SGHRS and CDR2 YFSETQ. This CDR3 has 15 amino acids. CDR3 amino acids: CASSSQGAGDNEQFF. The DNA of the CDR3 is TGCGCCAGCAGCTCACAGGGGGCGGGGGACAATGAGCAGTTCTTC.

CDR3 loop: CSVAKRVVSNEQFF. The CDR3, as DNA: TGCAGCGTTGCCAAGAGGGTCGTATCAAATGAGCAGTTCTTC. The chain has TRBV29-1 and TRBJ2-1; D perhaps matches TRBD2 (5 bases). Trimming cost V 4 bases and J 7 bases, with 17 bases left between them. Germline V gene sequence: CDR1 SQVTM, CDR2 ANQGSEA. CDR3 length equals 14 residues.

This chain links TRBV7-2 with TRBJ1-1; tentatively, D is TRBD1 (6 bases). The CDR3 is 13 amino acids. Germline V gives CDR1 SGHTA, CDR2 FQGNSA. Trimming took 3 bases from V and 5 from J, leaving 10 bases between them. CDR3 DNA sequence: TGTGCCAGCAGCTTGAGGGGGGGAACTGAAGCTTTCTTT. Translation gives CASSLRGGTEAFF. Full variable domain (remainder filled in from reference TRBV7-2 and TRBJ1-1): GAGVSQSPSNKVTEKGKDVELRCDPISGHTALYWYRQSLGQGLEFLIYFQGNSAPDKSGLPSDRFSAERTGGSVSTLTIQRTQQEDSAVYLCASSLRGGTEAFFGQGTRLTVV.

The chain couples TRBV5-1 to TRBJ1-2; 10 positions agree with TRBD1. This CDR3 contains 14 residues. V was clipped by 5 bases and J by 6 bases; unmatched bases: 7. The V gene's germline CDR1 is SGHRS and CDR2 YFSETQ. This CDR3 reads CASRSTGGVDGYTF. As DNA, the CDR3 is TGCGCCAGCAGATCGACAGGGGGCGTTGATGGCTACACCTTC.

V gene TRBV6-1 combines with J gene TRBJ2-3; no clear D. CDR1 and CDR2 (germline): MNHNS, SASEGT. CDR3 length equals 16 residues. Trimming shortened V by 1 base and J by 6 bases, and 17 bases separated the two germline ends. CDR3 protein: CASSEGTAPEQDTQYF. The CDR3 coding sequence is TGTGCCAGCAGTGAAGGAACTGCACCGGAGCAGGATACGCAGTATTTT.

This clone appeared many times. The chain has TRBV2 and TRBJ1-1; D not resolved. Trimming took off 4 bases at V and 0 bases at J, with 6 bases between the two ends. CDR3 length equals 13 residues. Germline V gene data show CDR1 as SNHLY and CDR2 as FYNNEI. In DNA form, the CDR3 reads TGTGCCAGCAGTGTTCAGGTGAACACTGAAGCTTTCTTT. Encoded protein: CASSVQVNTEAFF.

Note on this clone: Different DNA sequences within this sample yield the same CDR3. The chain recombines TRBV5-1 with TRBJ2-3; no clear D. V was shortened by 1 base and J by 6 bases, with 3 bases between the two germline ends. CDR1 is SGHRS and CDR2 is YFSETQ in the germline V gene. The CDR3 has 11 amino acids. The CDR3 loop is CASSLQDTQYF. As DNA, the CDR3 is TGCGCCAGCAGCTTGCAGGATACGCAGTATTTT.

This sequence joins TRBV5-6 and TRBJ1-2; the match to TRBD1 covers 10 bases. Germline V gene sequence: CDR1 SGHDT, CDR2 YYEEEE. Trimming removed 4 bases from V and 3 bases from J; junction bases left unmatched: 6. The CDR3 loop spans 15 amino acids. CDR3 sequence: CASSGGTGDYYGYTF. DNA of the CDR3: TGTGCCAGCAGCGGAGGGACAGGGGACTACTATGGCTACACCTTC.

The genes are TRBV10-3 and TRBJ2-7; 8 bases align to TRBD2. The CDR3 spans 14 residues. In germline, CDR1 is ENHRY, CDR2 SYGVKD. The V segment lost 5 bases and the J segment 6 bases; nucleotides outside the gene matches: 9. For the CDR3, the DNA is TGTGCCATCAGTAGCGGGAGTGGGGACCGCGAGCAGTACTTC. It specifies CAISSGSGDREQYF.

V is TRBV6-1 and J is TRBJ2-7; the D is unclear. The CDR3 loop spans 15 amino acids. Trimming took off 6 bases at V and 1 base at J, with 16 bases between the two ends. Germline loops: CDR1 MNHNS, CDR2 SASEGT. CDR3 DNA: TGTGCCAGCAGGCCTCATGGCGACTCATCCTACGAGCAGTACTTC. This codes for CASRPHGDSSYEQYF.

The rearrangement uses TRBV19 and TRBJ2-7, with 8 bases identical to TRBD2. Germline CDR1 reads LNHDA; CDR2 reads SQIVND (reference sequence). V shed 3 bases and J 3 bases; nucleotides not matched to a gene: 7. The CDR3 covers 15 residues. For the CDR3, the DNA is TGTGCCAGTAGTATGTTTTTCGGGACTAGCTACGAGCAGTACTTC. The encoded protein is CASSMFFGTSYEQYF. The whole variable domain, remainder taken from reference TRBV19 and TRBJ2-7, is DGGITQSPKYLFRKEGQNVTLSCEQNLNHDAMYWYRQDPGQGLRLIYYSQIVNDFQKGDIAEGYSVSREKKESFPLTVTSAQKNPTAFYLCASSMFFGTSYEQYFGPGTRLTVT.

CDR3 nucleotides: TGTGCCAGCAGCTTAGGGGCAGCCTATGGCTACACCTTC. This gives the protein CASSLGAAYGYTF. This chain links TRBV11-2 with TRBJ1-2; no reliable D call. Germline V gene sequence: CDR1 SGHAT, CDR2 FQNNGV. V gave up 1 base and J gave up 4 bases, with 7 bases separating them. The CDR3 sequence is 13 residues long.

This clone was counted between two and nine times. This chain joins TRBV11-2 and TRBJ2-7; TRBD2 is a possible D gene (5 bases). CDR1 SGHAT and CDR2 FQNNGV come from the germline V gene. V dropped 2 bases and J dropped 3 bases, with 5 bases sitting between them. The CDR3 spans 12 residues. The CDR3 reads CASSLTSYEQYF. The CDR3 DNA reads as TGTGCCAGCAGCTTAACTAGCTACGAGCAGTACTTC. Using reference TRBV11-2 and TRBJ2-7 for the parts outside the CDR3, the full variable domain is EAGVAQSPRYKIIEKRQSVAFWCNPISGHATLYWYQQILGQGPKLLIQFQNNGVVDDSQLPKDRFSAERLKGVDSTLKIQPAKLEDSAVYLCASSLTSYEQYFGPGTRLTVT.

Of note for this clone: Other DNA sequences in this specimen translate into the identical CDR3. This chain joins TRBV2 and TRBJ2-7; 10 positions agree with TRBD2. V gave up 4 bases and J gave up 7 bases; unmatched junction bases: 10. Germline values: CDR1 SNHLY, CDR2 FYNNEI. The length of the CDR3 is 15 residues. Written as DNA, the CDR3 is TGTGCCAGCAGTGGGACTAGCGGCTCTCAGGGGGAGCAGTACTTC. This translates into CASSGTSGSQGEQYF.

The J gene is TRBJ2-7, the V gene TRBV2; D is possibly TRBD2 (6 bases). The CDR3 runs 14 residues. Germline lookup yields CDR1 SNHLY and CDR2 FYNNEI. V was cut by 2 bases and J by 2 bases, with 10 bases left in between. The CDR3 is CASSERSGPYEQYF. CDR3 coding DNA: TGTGCCAGCAGTGAAAGGAGCGGGCCCTACGAGCAGTACTTC.

The chain has TRBV5-6 and TRBJ1-2, with a tentative D call TRBD1 (5 bases). Deletions cut 2 bases from V and 3 bases from J, with 11 bases between. The CDR3 spans 14 residues. Germline CDR1 SGHDT, CDR2 YYEEEE. The CDR3 DNA sequence: TGTGCCAGCAGCTTACTCCCGGGGGACTATGGCTACACCTTC. Its protein is CASSLLPGDYGYTF.

V gene TRBV7-8 combines with J gene TRBJ2-1; D is possibly TRBD1 (5 bases). The CDR3 extends over 16 amino acids. Germline V gene data show CDR1 as SGHVS and CDR2 as FQNEAQ. The V end was cut by 1 base, the J end by 10 bases, with 20 bases between. This CDR3 reads CASSLDGPQGGLEQFF. As DNA, the CDR3 is TGTGCCAGCAGCTTAGACGGGCCCCAGGGTGGCCTGGAGCAGTTCTTC.

CDR3 sequence (DNA): TGTGCCAGCTCACCAAATACAGGGGTTAACTATGGCTACACCTTC. This encodes CASSPNTGVNYGYTF. The chain recombines TRBV18 with TRBJ1-2; the match to TRBD1 covers 7 bases. V dropped 2 bases and J dropped 1; count of bases not matched to a gene: 4. In germline, CDR1 is KGHSH, CDR2 LQKENI. The CDR3 covers 15 residues.